The rows below give T cell receptor beta chains drawn from one sample of a study of shared clonotypes between healthy human individuals. The assay was immunoSEQ multiplex PCR, and TCRdb's table has in-frame clones only and misses some. The sample contains around 2.5 million clones, approximately 94% of which appear only once. Sequenced sample: naive CD4+ T cells from PBMCs. All receptors derive from a man aged 18 to 30 in good health. Some clones in this sample may be carry-over from other donors' samples. The CDR3 runs from the conserved cysteine through the conserved F or W. D genes are given only for firm matches. For some rows the clone size is stated as once, few or many, or as a class when expanded; others skip it.

j_call: TRBJ2-5; v_call: TRBV29-1; d_call: NA; clone_size: NA; cdr3_aa: CSVAPMTTTSQETQYF; cdr3_nt: TGCAGCGTTGCCCCCATGACCACGACTAGCCAAGAGACCCAGTACTTC
j_call: TRBJ2-5; v_call: TRBV19; d_call: NA; clone_size: NA; cdr3_aa: CASSILSGETQYF; cdr3_nt: TGTGCCAGTAGTATTCTCTCTGGAGAGACCCAGTACTTC
j_call: TRBJ2-7; v_call: TRBV9; d_call: NA; clone_size: NA; cdr3_aa: CASSVGLATSYEQYF; cdr3_nt: TGTGCCAGCAGCGTCGGCCTAGCGACCTCCTACGAGCAGTACTTC
j_call: TRBJ1-1; v_call: TRBV19; d_call: NA; clone_size: NA; cdr3_aa: CASTLQLLRRNTEAFF; cdr3_nt: TGTGCCAGTACTCTGCAGCTGTTGAGGCGGAACACTGAAGCTTTCTTT
j_call: TRBJ2-7; v_call: TRBV4-1; d_call: NA; clone_size: NA; cdr3_aa: CASSQRGPLSEQYF; cdr3_nt: TGCGCCAGCAGCCAACGAGGGCCGCTCAGCGAGCAGTACTTC
j_call: TRBJ2-3; v_call: TRBV4-3; d_call: TRBD2; clone_size: NA; cdr3_aa: CASSQDGLAGRTNTQYF; cdr3_nt: TGCGCCAGCAGCCAAGATGGACTAGCGGGAAGGACAAATACGCAGTATTTT
j_call: TRBJ2-5; v_call: TRBV4-1; d_call: NA; clone_size: NA; cdr3_aa: CASSQGDRAGETQYF; cdr3_nt: TGCGCCAGCAGCCAAGGGGACAGAGCGGGGGAGACCCAGTACTTC
j_call: TRBJ1-1; v_call: TRBV9; d_call: NA; clone_size: NA; cdr3_aa: CASSAAPGTEAFF; cdr3_nt: TGTGCCAGCAGCGCCGCCCCAGGCACTGAAGCTTTCTTT
j_call: TRBJ2-3; v_call: TRBV5-4; d_call: NA; clone_size: NA; cdr3_aa: CASSLGPSTSTDTQYF; cdr3_nt: TGTGCCAGCAGCCTCGGCCCCAGTACTAGCACAGATACGCAGTATTTT
j_call: TRBJ2-3; v_call: TRBV7-9; d_call: TRBD2; clone_size: NA; cdr3_aa: CASSYSGSGTDTQYF; cdr3_nt: TGTGCCAGCAGTTATAGCGGGAGCGGCACAGATACGCAGTATTTT
j_call: TRBJ1-4; v_call: TRBV4-2; d_call: TRBD1; clone_size: NA; cdr3_aa: CASSPRGPNNEKLFF; cdr3_nt: TGTGCCAGCAGCCCTAGGGGGCCTAATAATGAAAAACTGTTTTTT
j_call: TRBJ2-2; v_call: TRBV18; d_call: NA; clone_size: NA; cdr3_aa: CASSPTGTANTGELFF; cdr3_nt: TGTGCCAGCTCACCAACCGGGACCGCGAACACCGGGGAGCTGTTTTTT
j_call: TRBJ1-1; v_call: TRBV30; d_call: TRBD1; clone_size: few; cdr3_aa: CAWIPSGTGGTEAFF; cdr3_nt: TGTGCCTGGATTCCGTCCGGGACAGGGGGCACTGAAGCTTTCTTT
j_call: TRBJ1-4; v_call: TRBV2; d_call: NA; clone_size: NA; cdr3_aa: CASSNSGRGNEKLFF; cdr3_nt: TGTGCCAGCAGCAACTCGGGACGGGGGAATGAAAAACTGTTTTTT
j_call: TRBJ2-7; v_call: TRBV11-2; d_call: NA; clone_size: NA; cdr3_aa: CASSLVGHYEQYF; cdr3_nt: TGTGCCAGCAGCTTAGTTGGGCACTACGAGCAGTACTTC
j_call: TRBJ2-5; v_call: TRBV27; d_call: TRBD2; clone_size: NA; cdr3_aa: CASIPRYSGRGETQYF; cdr3_nt: TGTGCCAGCATCCCTCGGTATAGCGGGAGGGGAGAGACCCAGTACTTC
j_call: TRBJ2-7; v_call: TRBV29-1; d_call: TRBD2; clone_size: NA; cdr3_aa: CSAGTRVSYEQYF; cdr3_nt: TGCAGCGCCGGGACTAGGGTCTCCTACGAGCAGTACTTC
j_call: TRBJ2-7; v_call: TRBV20-1; d_call: NA; clone_size: NA; cdr3_aa: CSARGFYEQYF; cdr3_nt: TGCAGTGCTAGAGGGTTCTACGAGCAGTACTTC
j_call: TRBJ2-1; v_call: TRBV7-3; d_call: NA; clone_size: NA; cdr3_aa: CASSYRASSYNEQFF; cdr3_nt: TGTGCCAGCAGCTACAGGGCTAGCTCCTACAATGAGCAGTTCTTC
j_call: TRBJ2-3; v_call: TRBV6-1; d_call: NA; clone_size: NA; cdr3_aa: CASSEVLLGGGTQYF; cdr3_nt: TGTGCCAGCAGTGAAGTTCTTCTGGGGGGCGGTACGCAGTATTTT
j_call: TRBJ1-3; v_call: TRBV7-9; d_call: NA; clone_size: NA; cdr3_aa: CASSPPSGNTIYF; cdr3_nt: TGTGCCAGCAGCCCCCCCTCTGGAAACACCATATATTTT
j_call: TRBJ2-1; v_call: TRBV11-2; d_call: NA; clone_size: NA; cdr3_aa: CASSLGASSNEQFF; cdr3_nt: TGTGCCAGCAGCTTAGGGGCTAGTAGCAATGAGCAGTTCTTC
j_call: TRBJ2-7; v_call: TRBV28; d_call: NA; clone_size: NA; cdr3_aa: CASRATYSYEQYF; cdr3_nt: TGTGCCAGCAGAGCGACGTACTCCTACGAGCAGTACTTC
j_call: TRBJ1-1; v_call: TRBV7-9; d_call: NA; clone_size: NA; cdr3_aa: CASSLESDTEAFF; cdr3_nt: TGTGCCAGCAGCTTAGAATCCGACACTGAAGCTTTCTTT
j_call: TRBJ2-1; v_call: TRBV28; d_call: NA; clone_size: NA; cdr3_aa: CASSGYISYNEQFF; cdr3_nt: TGTGCCAGCAGTGGTTATATCTCCTACAATGAGCAGTTCTTC
j_call: TRBJ2-5; v_call: TRBV4-2; d_call: TRBD2; clone_size: NA; cdr3_aa: CASSPVALAGQETQYF; cdr3_nt: TGTGCCAGCAGCCCGGTGGCCCTAGCGGGACAAGAGACCCAGTACTTC
j_call: TRBJ2-2; v_call: TRBV5-1; d_call: NA; clone_size: NA; cdr3_aa: CASSLAFSGELFF; cdr3_nt: TGCGCCAGCAGCTTGGCCTTCTCAGGGGAGCTGTTTTTT
j_call: TRBJ2-7; v_call: TRBV7-8; d_call: TRBD1; clone_size: NA; cdr3_aa: CASSLTRDRSYRGYEQYF; cdr3_nt: TGTGCCAGCAGCTTGACCCGGGACAGGTCTTATCGGGGATACGAGCAGTACTTC
j_call: TRBJ2-6; v_call: TRBV4-1; d_call: NA; clone_size: NA; cdr3_aa: CASSLQAGANVLTF; cdr3_nt: TGCGCCAGCAGCCTACAAGCTGGGGCCAACGTCCTGACTTTC
j_call: TRBJ1-5; v_call: TRBV18; d_call: NA; clone_size: NA; cdr3_aa: CASSYGTDYQPQHF; cdr3_nt: TGTGCCAGCTCATACGGGACGGATTATCAGCCCCAGCATTTT
j_call: TRBJ2-3; v_call: TRBV18; d_call: NA; clone_size: once; cdr3_aa: CASSPLALVSRDTQYF; cdr3_nt: TGTGCCAGCTCACCATTGGCACTAGTTTCCCGAGATACGCAGTATTTT
j_call: TRBJ2-1; v_call: TRBV2; d_call: TRBD1; clone_size: NA; cdr3_aa: CASSDGQGSSYNEQFF; cdr3_nt: TGTGCCAGCAGTGACGGACAGGGGAGCTCCTACAATGAGCAGTTCTTC
j_call: TRBJ2-7; v_call: TRBV27; d_call: TRBD1; clone_size: NA; cdr3_aa: CARAPGQGVYEQYF; cdr3_nt: TGTGCCCGGGCCCCGGGACAGGGGGTTTACGAGCAGTACTTC
j_call: TRBJ1-4; v_call: TRBV19; d_call: NA; clone_size: NA; cdr3_aa: CASRDQGTRNEKLFF; cdr3_nt: TGTGCCAGTAGAGACCAGGGGACAAGAAATGAAAAACTGTTTTTT
j_call: TRBJ2-5; v_call: TRBV15; d_call: NA; clone_size: NA; cdr3_aa: CATSRDGPGETQYF; cdr3_nt: TGTGCCACCAGCAGAGATGGGCCGGGAGAGACCCAGTACTTC
j_call: TRBJ2-3; v_call: TRBV5-1; d_call: NA; clone_size: NA; cdr3_aa: CASSSLGGSTDTQYF; cdr3_nt: TGCGCCAGCAGCTCGTTAGGGGGAAGCACAGATACGCAGTATTTT
j_call: TRBJ2-7; v_call: TRBV2; d_call: NA; clone_size: NA; cdr3_aa: CASVEERAVYEQYF; cdr3_nt: TGTGCCAGCGTGGAGGAGCGGGCAGTATACGAGCAGTACTTC
j_call: TRBJ2-3; v_call: TRBV9; d_call: TRBD1; clone_size: NA; cdr3_aa: CASSPPSGTGSGTQYF; cdr3_nt: TGTGCCAGCAGCCCGCCGTCCGGGACAGGGAGCGGTACGCAGTATTTT